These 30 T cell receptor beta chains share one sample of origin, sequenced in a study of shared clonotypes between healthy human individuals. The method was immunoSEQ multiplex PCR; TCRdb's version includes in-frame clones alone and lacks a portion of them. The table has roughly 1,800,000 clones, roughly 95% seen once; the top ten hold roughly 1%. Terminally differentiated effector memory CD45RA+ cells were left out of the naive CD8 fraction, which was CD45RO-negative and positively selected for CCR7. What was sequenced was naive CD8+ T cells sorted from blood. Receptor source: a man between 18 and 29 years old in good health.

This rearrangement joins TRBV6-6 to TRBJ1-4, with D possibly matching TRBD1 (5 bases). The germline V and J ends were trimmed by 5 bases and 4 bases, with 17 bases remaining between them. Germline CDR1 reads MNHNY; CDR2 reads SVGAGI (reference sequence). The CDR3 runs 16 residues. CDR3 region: CASSREGPWGNEKLFF. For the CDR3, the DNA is TGTGCCAGCAGTCGGGAGGGACCTTGGGGTAATGAAAAACTGTTTTTT.

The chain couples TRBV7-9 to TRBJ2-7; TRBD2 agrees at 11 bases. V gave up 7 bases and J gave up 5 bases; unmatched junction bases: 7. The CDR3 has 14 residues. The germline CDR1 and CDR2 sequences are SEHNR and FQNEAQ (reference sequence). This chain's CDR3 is CASTLAGGSDEQYF. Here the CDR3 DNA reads TGTGCCAGCACCCTAGCGGGGGGATCCGACGAGCAGTACTTC. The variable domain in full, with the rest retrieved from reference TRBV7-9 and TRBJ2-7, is DTGVSQNPRHKITKRGQNVTFRCDPISEHNRLYWYRQTLGQGPEFLTYFQNEAQLEKSRLLSDRFSAERPKGSFSTLEIQRTEQGDSAMYLCASTLAGGSDEQYFGPGTRLTVT.

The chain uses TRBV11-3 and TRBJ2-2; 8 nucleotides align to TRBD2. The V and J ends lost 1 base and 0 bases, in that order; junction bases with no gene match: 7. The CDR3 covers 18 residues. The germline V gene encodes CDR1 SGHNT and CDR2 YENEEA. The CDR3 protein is CASSLAPLSGTNTGELFF. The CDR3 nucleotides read TGTGCCAGCAGCTTAGCGCCCCTTAGCGGGACGAACACCGGGGAGCTGTTTTTT.

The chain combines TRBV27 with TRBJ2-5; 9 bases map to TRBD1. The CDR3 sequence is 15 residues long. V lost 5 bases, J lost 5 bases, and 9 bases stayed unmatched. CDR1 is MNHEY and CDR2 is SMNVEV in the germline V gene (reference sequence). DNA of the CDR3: TGTGCCAGCAGTCCGTGGACAGGGGCTGGGGAGACCCAGTACTTC. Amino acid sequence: CASSPWTGAGETQYF.

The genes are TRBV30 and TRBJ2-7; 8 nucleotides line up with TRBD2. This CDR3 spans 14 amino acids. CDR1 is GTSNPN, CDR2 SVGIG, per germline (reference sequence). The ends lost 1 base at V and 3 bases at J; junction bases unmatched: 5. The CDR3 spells CAWSDSGINYEQYF. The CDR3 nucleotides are TGTGCCTGGAGTGATAGCGGGATCAACTACGAGCAGTACTTC.

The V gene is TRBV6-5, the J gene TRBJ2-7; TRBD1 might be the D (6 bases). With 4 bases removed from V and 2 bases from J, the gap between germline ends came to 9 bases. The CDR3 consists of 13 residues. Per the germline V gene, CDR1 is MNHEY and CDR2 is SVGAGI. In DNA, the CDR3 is TGTGCCAGCAGTTGGGACACCCCCTACGAGCAGTACTTC. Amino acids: CASSWDTPYEQYF.

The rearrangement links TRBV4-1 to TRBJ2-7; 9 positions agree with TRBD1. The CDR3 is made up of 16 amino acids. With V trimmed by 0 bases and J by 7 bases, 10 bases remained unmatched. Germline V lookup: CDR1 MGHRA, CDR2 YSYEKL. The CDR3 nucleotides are TGCGCCAGCAGCCAAGACCCCGGACAGGGGCGAGGGGAGCAGTACTTC. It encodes CASSQDPGQGRGEQYF.

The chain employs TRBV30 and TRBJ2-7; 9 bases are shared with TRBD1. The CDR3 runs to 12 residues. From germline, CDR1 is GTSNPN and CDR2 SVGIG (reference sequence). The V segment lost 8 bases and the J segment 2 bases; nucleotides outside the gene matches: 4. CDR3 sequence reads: CAGGTGTYEQYF. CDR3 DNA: TGTGCCGGAGGGACAGGGACCTACGAGCAGTACTTC. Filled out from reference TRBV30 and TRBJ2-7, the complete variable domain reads SQTIHQWPATLVQPVGSPLSLECTVEGTSNPNLYWYRQAAGRGLQLLFYSVGIGQISSEVPQNLSASRPQDRQFILSSKKLLLSDSGFYLCAGGTGTYEQYFGPGTRLTVT.

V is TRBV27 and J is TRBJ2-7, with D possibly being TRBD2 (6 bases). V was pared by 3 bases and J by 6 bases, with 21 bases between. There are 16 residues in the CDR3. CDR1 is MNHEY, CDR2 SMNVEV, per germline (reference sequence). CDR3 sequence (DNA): TGTGCCAGCAGTTTGATCAATGTCGGGGGATGGGGCGAGCAGTACTTC. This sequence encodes CASSLINVGGWGEQYF.

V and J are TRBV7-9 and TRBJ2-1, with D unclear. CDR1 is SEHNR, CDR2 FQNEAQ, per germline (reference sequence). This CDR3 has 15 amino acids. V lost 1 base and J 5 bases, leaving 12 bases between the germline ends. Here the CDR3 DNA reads TGTGCCAGCAGCTTAGAGGGCCCTGGAGACAATGAGCAGTTCTTC. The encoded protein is CASSLEGPGDNEQFF.

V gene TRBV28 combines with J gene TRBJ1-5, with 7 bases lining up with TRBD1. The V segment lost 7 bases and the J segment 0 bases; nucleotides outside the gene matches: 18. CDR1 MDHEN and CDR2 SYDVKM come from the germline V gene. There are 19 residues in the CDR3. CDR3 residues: CASTLRGGAGGYSNQPQHF. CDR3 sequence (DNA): TGTGCCAGCACCCTACGCGGTGGGGCAGGGGGGTATAGCAATCAGCCCCAGCATTTT.

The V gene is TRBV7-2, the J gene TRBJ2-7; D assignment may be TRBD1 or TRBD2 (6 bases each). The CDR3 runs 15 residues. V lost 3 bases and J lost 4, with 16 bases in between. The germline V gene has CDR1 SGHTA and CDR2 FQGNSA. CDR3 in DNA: TGTGCCAGCAGCTTCGGCACGGGGGCGCTTTACGAGCAGTACTTC. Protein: CASSFGTGALYEQYF.

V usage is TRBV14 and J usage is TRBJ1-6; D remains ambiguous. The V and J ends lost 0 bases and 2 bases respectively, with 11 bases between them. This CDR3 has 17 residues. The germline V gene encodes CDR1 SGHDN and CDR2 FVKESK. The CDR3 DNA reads TGTGCCAGCAGCCAAGATCATATCAGGCCCTATAATTCACCCCTCCACTTT. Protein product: CASSQDHIRPYNSPLHF.

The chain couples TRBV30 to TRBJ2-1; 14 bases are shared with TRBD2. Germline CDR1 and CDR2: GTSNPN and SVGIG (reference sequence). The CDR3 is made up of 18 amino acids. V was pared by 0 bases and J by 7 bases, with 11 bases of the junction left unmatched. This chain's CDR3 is CAWSVQAGTSGSRNEQFF. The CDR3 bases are TGTGCCTGGAGTGTCCAAGCCGGGACTAGCGGGAGTAGGAATGAGCAGTTCTTC. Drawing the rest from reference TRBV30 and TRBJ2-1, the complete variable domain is SQTIHQWPATLVQPVGSPLSLECTVEGTSNPNLYWYRQAAGRGLQLLFYSVGIGQISSEVPQNLSASRPQDRQFILSSKKLLLSDSGFYLCAWSVQAGTSGSRNEQFFGPGTRLTVL.

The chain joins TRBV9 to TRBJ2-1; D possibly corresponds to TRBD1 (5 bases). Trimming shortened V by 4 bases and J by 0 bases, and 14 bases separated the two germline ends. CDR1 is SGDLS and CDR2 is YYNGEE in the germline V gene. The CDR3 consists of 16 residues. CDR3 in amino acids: CASSPGAHSSYNEQFF. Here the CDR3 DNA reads TGTGCCAGCAGCCCTGGGGCACACAGCTCCTACAATGAGCAGTTCTTC.

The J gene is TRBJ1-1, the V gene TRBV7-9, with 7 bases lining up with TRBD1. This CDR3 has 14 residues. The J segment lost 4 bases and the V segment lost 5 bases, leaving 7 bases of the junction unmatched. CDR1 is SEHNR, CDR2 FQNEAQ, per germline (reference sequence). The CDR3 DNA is TGTGCCAGCAGCGAATGGGCAGGGGGCACTGAAGCTTTCTTT. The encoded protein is CASSEWAGGTEAFF.

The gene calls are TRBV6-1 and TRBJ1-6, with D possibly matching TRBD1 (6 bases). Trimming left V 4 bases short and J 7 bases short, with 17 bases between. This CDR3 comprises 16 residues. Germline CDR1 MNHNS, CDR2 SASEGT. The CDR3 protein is CASSVTGKGYNSPLHF. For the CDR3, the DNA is TGTGCCAGCAGTGTCACAGGGAAAGGGTACAATTCACCCCTCCACTTT.

The CDR3: CASSTRDRGKPLEAFF. The CDR3 DNA follows: TGTGCCAGCAGTACAAGGGACAGGGGCAAACCTCTTGAAGCTTTCTTT. V gene TRBV27 combines with J gene TRBJ1-1; 10 nucleotides align to TRBD1. J was trimmed by 7 bases and V by 5 bases; bases with no gene match: 13. The length of the CDR3 is 16 residues. Germline CDR1 MNHEY, CDR2 SMNVEV (reference sequence).

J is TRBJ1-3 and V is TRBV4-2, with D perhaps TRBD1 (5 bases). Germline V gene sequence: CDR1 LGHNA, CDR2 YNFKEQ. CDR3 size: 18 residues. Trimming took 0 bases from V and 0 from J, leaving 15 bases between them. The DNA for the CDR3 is TGTGCCAGCAGCCAAGAAGGGGAGCCGACTCTCTCTGGAAACACCATATATTTT. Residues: CASSQEGEPTLSGNTIYF.

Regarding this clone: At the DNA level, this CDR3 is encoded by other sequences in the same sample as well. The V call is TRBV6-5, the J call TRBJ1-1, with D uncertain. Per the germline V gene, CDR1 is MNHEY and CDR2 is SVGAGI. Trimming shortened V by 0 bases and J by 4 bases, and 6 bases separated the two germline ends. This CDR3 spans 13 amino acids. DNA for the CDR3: TGTGCCAGCAGTTACTCCGGAAGCACTGAAGCTTTCTTT. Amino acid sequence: CASSYSGSTEAFF.

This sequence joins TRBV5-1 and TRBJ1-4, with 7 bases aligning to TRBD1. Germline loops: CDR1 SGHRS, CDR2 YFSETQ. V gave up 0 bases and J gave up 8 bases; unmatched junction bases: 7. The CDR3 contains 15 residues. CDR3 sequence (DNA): TGCGCCAGCAGCTTGGAAGGGGGCATTGGCGAAAAACTGTTTTTT. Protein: CASSLEGGIGEKLFF. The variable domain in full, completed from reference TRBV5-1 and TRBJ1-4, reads KAGVTQTPRYLIKTRGQQVTLSCSPISGHRSVSWYQQTPGQGLQFLFEYFSETQRNKGNFPGRFSGRQFSNSRSEMNVSTLELGDSALYLCASSLEGGIGEKLFFGSGTQLSVL.

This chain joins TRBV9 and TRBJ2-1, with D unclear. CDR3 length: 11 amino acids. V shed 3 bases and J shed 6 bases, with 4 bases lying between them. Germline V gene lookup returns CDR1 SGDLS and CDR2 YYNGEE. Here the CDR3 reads CASSEGNEQFF. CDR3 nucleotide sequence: TGTGCCAGCAGCGAAGGCAATGAGCAGTTCTTC.

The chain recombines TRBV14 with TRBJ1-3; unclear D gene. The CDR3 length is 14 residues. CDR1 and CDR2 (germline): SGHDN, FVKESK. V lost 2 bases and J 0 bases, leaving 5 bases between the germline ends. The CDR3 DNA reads TGTGCCAGCAGCCAAAGGAGCTCTGGAAACACCATATATTTT. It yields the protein CASSQRSSGNTIYF.

The CDR3 loop is CAWSEHHRGHSPYSNQPQHF. The CDR3 nucleotides are TGTGCCTGGAGTGAGCACCACAGGGGCCACTCCCCCTATAGCAATCAGCCCCAGCATTTT. The rearrangement joins TRBV30 to TRBJ1-5, with TRBD1 identical over 7 bases. This CDR3 region has 20 residues. V gave up 1 base and J gave up 0 bases; unmatched junction bases: 18. Germline assignment: CDR1 GTSNPN and CDR2 SVGIG (reference sequence).

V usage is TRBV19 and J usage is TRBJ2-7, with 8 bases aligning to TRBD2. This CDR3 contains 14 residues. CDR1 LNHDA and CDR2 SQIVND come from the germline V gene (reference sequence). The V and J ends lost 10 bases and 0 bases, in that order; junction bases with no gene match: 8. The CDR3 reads CATSLAGNSYEQYF. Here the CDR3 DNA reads TGTGCCACCTCCTTAGCGGGGAACTCCTACGAGCAGTACTTC.

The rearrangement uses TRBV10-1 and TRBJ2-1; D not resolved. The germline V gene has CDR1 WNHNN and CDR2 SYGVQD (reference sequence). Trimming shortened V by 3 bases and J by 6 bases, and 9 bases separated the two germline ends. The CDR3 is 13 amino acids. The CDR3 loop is CASSDMKTNEQFF. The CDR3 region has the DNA TGCGCCAGCAGTGATATGAAAACCAATGAGCAGTTCTTC.

This chain's CDR3 is CAGFRVQDSGANVLTF. The CDR3 DNA follows: TGTGCCGGTTTCCGGGTCCAGGATTCTGGGGCCAACGTCCTGACTTTC. The genes are TRBV2 and TRBJ2-6; D ambiguous. Trimming shortened V by 11 bases and J by 1 base, and 18 bases separated the two germline ends. The CDR3 is 16 residues long. Germline loops: CDR1 SNHLY, CDR2 FYNNEI.

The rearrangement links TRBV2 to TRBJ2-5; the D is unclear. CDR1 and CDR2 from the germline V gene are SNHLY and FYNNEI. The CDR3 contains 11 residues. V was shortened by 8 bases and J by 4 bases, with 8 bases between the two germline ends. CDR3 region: CASRSGETQYF. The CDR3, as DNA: TGTGCCAGCCGGTCTGGAGAGACCCAGTACTTC.

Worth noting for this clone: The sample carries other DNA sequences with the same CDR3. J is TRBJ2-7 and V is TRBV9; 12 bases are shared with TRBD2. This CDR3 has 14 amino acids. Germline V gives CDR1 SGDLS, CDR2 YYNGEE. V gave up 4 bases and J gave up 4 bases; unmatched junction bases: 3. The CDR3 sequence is CASSTGLAGYEQYF. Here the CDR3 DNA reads TGTGCCAGCAGCACCGGACTAGCGGGGTACGAGCAGTACTTC.

The DNA for the CDR3 is TGTGCCAGCAGCTTAGGCTCAAAGGATGAGCAGTTCTTC. It is translated as CASSLGSKDEQFF. J is TRBJ2-1 and V is TRBV13; D remains unclear. This CDR3 is 13 amino acids long. Trimming cost V 0 bases and J 8 bases, with 8 bases left between them. The germline gives CDR1 PRHDT, CDR2 FYEKMQ (reference sequence).